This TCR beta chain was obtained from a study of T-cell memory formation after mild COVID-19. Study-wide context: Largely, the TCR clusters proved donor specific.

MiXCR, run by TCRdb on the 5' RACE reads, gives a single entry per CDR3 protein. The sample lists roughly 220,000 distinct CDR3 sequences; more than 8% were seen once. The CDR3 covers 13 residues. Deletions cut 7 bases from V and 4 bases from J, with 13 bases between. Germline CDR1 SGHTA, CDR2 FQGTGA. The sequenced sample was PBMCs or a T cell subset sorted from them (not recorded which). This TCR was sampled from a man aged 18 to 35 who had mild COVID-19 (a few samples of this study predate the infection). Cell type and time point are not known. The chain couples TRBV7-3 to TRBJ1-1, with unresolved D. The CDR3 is CASTSAAGTEAFF. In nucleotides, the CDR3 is TGTGCCAGCACCTCCGCGGCGGGCACTGAAGCTTTCTTT.